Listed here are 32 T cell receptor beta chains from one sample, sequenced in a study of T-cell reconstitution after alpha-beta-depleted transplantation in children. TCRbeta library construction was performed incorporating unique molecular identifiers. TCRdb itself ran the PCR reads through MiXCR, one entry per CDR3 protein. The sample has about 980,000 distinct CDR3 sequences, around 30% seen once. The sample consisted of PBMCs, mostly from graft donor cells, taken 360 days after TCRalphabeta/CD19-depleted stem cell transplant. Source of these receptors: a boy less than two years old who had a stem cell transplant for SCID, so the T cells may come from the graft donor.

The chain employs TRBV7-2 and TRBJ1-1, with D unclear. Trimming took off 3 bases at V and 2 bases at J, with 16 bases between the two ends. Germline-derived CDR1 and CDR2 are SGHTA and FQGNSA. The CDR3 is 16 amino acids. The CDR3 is CASSLRIPGSNTEAFF. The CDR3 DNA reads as TGTGCCAGCAGCTTGAGGATTCCAGGATCCAACACTGAAGCTTTCTTT.

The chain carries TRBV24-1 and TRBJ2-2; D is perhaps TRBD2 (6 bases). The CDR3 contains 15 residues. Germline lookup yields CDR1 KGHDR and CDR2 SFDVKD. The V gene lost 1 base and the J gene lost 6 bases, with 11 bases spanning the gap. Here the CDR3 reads CATSDFPGRPGELFF. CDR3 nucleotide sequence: TGTGCCACCAGTGATTTCCCAGGGAGGCCCGGGGAGCTGTTTTTT.

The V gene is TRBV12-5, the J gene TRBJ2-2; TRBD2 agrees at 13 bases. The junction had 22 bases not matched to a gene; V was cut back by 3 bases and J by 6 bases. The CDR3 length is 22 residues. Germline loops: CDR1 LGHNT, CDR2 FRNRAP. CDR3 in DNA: TGTGCTAGTGGTTTCTACGTTACGGGACTAGCGGGGTCCTTAGTGGGTCCCGGGGAGCTGTTTTTT. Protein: CASGFYVTGLAGSLVGPGELFF. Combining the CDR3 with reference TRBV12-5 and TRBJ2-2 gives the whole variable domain DARVTQTPRHKVTEMGQEVTMRCQPILGHNTVFWYRQTMMQGLELLAYFRNRAPLDDSGMPKDRFSAEMPDATLATLKIQPSEPRDSAVYFCASGFYVTGLAGSLVGPGELFFGEGSRLTVL.

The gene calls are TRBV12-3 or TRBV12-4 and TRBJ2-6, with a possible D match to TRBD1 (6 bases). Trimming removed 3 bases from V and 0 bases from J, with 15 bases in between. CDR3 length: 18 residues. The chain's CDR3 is CASSLGAYPYSGANVLTF. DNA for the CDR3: TGTGCCAGCAGTTTGGGGGCATATCCCTACTCTGGGGCCAACGTCCTGACTTTC.

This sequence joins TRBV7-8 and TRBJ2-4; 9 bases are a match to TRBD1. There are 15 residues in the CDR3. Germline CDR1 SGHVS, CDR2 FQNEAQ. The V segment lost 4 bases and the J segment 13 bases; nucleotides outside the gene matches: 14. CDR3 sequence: CASSSPGTGSATQYF. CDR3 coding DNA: TGTGCCAGCAGCTCCCCCGGGACAGGGAGCGCTACCCAGTACTTC.

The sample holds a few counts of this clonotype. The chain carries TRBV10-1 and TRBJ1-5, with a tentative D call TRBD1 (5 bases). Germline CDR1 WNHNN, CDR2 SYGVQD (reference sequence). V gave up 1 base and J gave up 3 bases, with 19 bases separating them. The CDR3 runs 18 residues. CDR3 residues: CASSECRLAGRVNQPQHF. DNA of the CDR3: TGCGCCAGCAGTGAGTGCAGGTTGGCAGGGAGGGTCAATCAGCCCCAGCATTTT.

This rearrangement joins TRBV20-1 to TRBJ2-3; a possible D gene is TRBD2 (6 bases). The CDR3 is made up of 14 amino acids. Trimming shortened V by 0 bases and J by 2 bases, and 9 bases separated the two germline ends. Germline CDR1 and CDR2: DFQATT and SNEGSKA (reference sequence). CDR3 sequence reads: CSAREGLPTDTQYF. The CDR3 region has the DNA TGCAGTGCTAGAGAGGGACTCCCCACAGATACGCAGTATTTT.

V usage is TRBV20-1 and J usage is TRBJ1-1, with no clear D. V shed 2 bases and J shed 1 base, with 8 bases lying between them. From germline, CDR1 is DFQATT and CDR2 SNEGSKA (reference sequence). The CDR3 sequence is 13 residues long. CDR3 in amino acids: CSARLRGNTEAFF. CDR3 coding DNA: TGCAGTGCTAGACTTCGGGGGAACACTGAAGCTTTCTTT.

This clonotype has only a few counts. Written as DNA, the CDR3 is TGCGCCAGCAGCTTGGATACAGGGGGAGACGGCTACACCTTC. Translating gives CASSLDTGGDGYTF. The gene calls are TRBV5-1 and TRBJ1-2; 8 bases match TRBD1. The CDR3 consists of 14 residues. Germline CDR1 is SGHRS and CDR2 is YFSETQ. Trimming cost V 0 bases and J 8 bases; bases outside gene matches: 6.

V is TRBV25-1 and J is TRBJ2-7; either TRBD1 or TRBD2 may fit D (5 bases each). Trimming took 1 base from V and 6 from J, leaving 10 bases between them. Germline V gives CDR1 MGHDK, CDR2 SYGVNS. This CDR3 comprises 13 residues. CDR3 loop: CASSESSGTEQYF. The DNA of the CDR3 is TGTGCCAGCAGTGAATCCTCAGGGACCGAGCAGTACTTC.

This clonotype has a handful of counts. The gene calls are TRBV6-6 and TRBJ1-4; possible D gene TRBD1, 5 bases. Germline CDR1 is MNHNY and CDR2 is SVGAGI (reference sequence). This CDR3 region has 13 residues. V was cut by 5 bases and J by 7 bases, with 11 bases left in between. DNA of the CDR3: TGTGCCAGCAGTAAGACAGCGGGTGAAAAACTGTTTTTT. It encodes CASSKTAGEKLFF.

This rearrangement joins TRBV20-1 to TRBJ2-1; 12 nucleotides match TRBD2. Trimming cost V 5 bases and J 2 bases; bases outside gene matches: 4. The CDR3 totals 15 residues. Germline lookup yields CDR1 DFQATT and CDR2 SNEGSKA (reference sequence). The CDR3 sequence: CSADLAGGAYNEQFF. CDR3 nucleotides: TGCAGTGCTGACCTAGCGGGGGGGGCCTACAATGAGCAGTTCTTC.

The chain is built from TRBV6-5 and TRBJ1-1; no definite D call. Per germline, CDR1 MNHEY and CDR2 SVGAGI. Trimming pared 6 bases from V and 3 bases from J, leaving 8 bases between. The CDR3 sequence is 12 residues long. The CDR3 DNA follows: TGTGCCAGCAGGGAGTCGGACACTGAAGCTTTCTTT. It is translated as CASRESDTEAFF.

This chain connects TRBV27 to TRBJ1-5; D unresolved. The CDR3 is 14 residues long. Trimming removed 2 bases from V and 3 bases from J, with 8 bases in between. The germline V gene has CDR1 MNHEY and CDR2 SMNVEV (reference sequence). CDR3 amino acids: CASSLQGYNQPQHF. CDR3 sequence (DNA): TGTGCCAGCAGTTTACAAGGGTACAATCAGCCCCAGCATTTT.

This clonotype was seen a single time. The DNA for the CDR3 is TGTGCCACCAGCAGGCCGACAGGGTACACCGGGGAGCTGTTTTTT. It encodes CATSRPTGYTGELFF. The chain couples TRBV15 to TRBJ2-2; 7 bases map to TRBD1. Trimming took 3 bases from V and 3 from J; bases not matched to a gene: 4. Per germline, CDR1 LNHNV and CDR2 YYDKDF (reference sequence). The length of the CDR3 is 15 residues.

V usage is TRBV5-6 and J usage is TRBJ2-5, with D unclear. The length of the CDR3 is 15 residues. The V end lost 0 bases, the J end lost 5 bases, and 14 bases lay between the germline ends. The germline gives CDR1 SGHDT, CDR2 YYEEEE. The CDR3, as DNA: TGTGCCAGCAGCTTGGACACCTGGCGTTTGGAGACCCAGTACTTC. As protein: CASSLDTWRLETQYF.

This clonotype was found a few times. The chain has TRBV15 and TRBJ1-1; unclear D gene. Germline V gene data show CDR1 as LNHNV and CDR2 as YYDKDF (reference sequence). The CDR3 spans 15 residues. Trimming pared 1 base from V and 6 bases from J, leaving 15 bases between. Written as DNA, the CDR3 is TGTGCCACCAGCAGAGCCGAAGAAGGAATCCCTGAAGCTTTCTTT. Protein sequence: CATSRAEEGIPEAFF. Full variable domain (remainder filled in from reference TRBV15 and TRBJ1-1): DAMVIQNPRYQVTQFGKPVTLSCSQTLNHNVMYWYQQKSSQAPKLLFHYYDKDFNNEADTPDNFQSRRPNTSFCFLDIRSPGLGDTAMYLCATSRAEEGIPEAFFGQGTRLTVV.

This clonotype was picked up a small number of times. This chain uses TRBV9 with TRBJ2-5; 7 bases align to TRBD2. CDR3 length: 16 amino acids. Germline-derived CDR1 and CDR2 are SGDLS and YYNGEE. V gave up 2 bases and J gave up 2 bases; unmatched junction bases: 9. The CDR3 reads CASSVDAGTIQETQYF. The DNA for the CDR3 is TGTGCCAGCAGCGTCGATGCGGGGACTATTCAAGAGACCCAGTACTTC.

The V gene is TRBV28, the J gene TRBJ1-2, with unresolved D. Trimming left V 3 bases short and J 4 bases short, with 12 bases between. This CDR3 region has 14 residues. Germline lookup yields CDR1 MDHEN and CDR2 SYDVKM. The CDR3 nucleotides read TGTGCCAGCAGTTTGTGGGGTAAATTCTATGGCTACACCTTC. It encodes CASSLWGKFYGYTF.

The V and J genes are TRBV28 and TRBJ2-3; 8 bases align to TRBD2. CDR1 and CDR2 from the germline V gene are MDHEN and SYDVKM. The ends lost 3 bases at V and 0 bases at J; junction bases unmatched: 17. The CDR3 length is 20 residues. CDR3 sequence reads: CASSFFLSWVSGISTDTQYF. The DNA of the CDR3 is TGTGCCAGCAGTTTCTTTCTAAGTTGGGTTAGCGGGATTAGCACAGATACGCAGTATTTT. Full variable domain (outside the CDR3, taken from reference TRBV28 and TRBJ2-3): DVKVTQSSRYLVKRTGEKVFLECVQDMDHENMFWYRQDPGLGLRLIYFSYDVKMKEKGDIPEGYSVSREKKERFSLILESASTNQTSMYLCASSFFLSWVSGISTDTQYFGPGTRLTVL.

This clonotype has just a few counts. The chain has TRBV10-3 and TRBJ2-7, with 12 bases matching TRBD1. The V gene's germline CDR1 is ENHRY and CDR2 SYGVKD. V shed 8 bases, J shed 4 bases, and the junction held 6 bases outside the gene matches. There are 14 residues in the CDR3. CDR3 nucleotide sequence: TGTGCCATCTGCCCGGGACAGGGGGCTTACGAGCAGTACTTC. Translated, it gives CAICPGQGAYEQYF.

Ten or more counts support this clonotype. CDR3 coding DNA: TGTGCCAGCAGTTACCAGGGGGGGAAGACTGAAGCTTTCTTT. Its protein is CASSYQGGKTEAFF. The rearrangement uses TRBV6-5 and TRBJ1-1; 7 bases line up with TRBD1. The CDR3 length is 14 residues. The germline V gene encodes CDR1 MNHEY and CDR2 SVGAGI. With 2 bases clipped from V and 5 bases from J, the junction kept 5 bases outside the gene matches.

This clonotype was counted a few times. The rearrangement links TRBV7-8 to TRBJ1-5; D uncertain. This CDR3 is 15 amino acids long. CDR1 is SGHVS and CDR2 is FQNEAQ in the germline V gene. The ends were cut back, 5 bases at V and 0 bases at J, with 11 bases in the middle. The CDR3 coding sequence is TGTGCCAGCAGCAGAGGAGGGTTTAGCAATCAGCCCCAGCATTTT. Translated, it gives CASSRGGFSNQPQHF.

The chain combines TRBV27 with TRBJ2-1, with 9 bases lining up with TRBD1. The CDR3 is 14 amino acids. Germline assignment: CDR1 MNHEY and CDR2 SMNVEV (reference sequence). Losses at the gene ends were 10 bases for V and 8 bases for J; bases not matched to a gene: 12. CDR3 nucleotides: TGTGCCACCCTCCGGGACAGGGTTGCCCATGAGCAGTTCTTC. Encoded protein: CATLRDRVAHEQFF.

In DNA form, the CDR3 reads TGTGCCAGCAGCCGGATACATTCTAAACGCGGAAACACCATATATTTT. It specifies CASSRIHSKRGNTIYF. This chain links TRBV12-3 or TRBV12-4 with TRBJ1-3; D is undetermined. The CDR3 is 16 amino acids. Deletions cut 6 bases from V and 4 bases from J, with 19 bases between.

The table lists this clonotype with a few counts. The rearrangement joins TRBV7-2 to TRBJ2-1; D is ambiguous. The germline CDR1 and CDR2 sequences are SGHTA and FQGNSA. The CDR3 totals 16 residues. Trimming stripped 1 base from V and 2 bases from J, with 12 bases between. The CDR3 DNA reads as TGTGCCAGCAGCTTAGAGCTAGGGATTACCTACAATGAGCAGTTCTTC. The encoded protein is CASSLELGITYNEQFF.

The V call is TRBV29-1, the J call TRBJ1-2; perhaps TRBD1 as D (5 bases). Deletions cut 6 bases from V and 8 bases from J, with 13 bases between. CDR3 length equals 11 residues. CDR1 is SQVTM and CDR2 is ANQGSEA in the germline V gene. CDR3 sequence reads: CSVGDSQGYTF. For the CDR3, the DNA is TGCAGCGTGGGGGACTCCCAGGGCTACACCTTC.

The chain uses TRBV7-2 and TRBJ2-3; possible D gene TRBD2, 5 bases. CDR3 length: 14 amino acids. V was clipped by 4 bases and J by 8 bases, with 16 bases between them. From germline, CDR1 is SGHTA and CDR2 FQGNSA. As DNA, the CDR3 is TGTGCCAGCAGCTCAGCAGGAGGACGTTTTACGCAGTATTTT. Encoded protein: CASSSAGGRFTQYF.

The CDR3 is CASSTGTGGVYGYTF. As DNA, the CDR3 is TGTGCCAGCAGTACCGGGACAGGGGGCGTCTATGGCTACACCTTC. V and J are TRBV12-3 or TRBV12-4 and TRBJ1-2, with 12 nucleotides matching TRBD1. This CDR3 is built from 15 residues. With 5 bases clipped from V and 4 bases from J, the junction kept 5 bases outside the gene matches.

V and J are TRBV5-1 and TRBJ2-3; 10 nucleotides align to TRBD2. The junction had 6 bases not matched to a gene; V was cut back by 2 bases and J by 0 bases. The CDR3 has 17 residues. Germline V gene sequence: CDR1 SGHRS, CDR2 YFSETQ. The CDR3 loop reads CASSFLLAGTSTDTQYF. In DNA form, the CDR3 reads TGCGCCAGCAGCTTTTTACTAGCGGGAACTAGCACAGATACGCAGTATTTT.

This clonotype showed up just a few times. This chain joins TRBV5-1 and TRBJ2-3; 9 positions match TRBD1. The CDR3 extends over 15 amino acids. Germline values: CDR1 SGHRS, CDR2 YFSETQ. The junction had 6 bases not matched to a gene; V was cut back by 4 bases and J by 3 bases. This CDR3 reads CASSPAGTGTDTQYF. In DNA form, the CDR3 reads TGCGCCAGCAGCCCGGCCGGGACAGGGACAGATACGCAGTATTTT.

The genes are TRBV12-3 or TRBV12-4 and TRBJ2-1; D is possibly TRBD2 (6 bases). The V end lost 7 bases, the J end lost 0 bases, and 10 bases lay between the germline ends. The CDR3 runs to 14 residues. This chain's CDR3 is CASTGGPSYNEQFF. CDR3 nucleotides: TGTGCCAGCACCGGGGGACCCTCCTACAATGAGCAGTTCTTC.